This TCR beta chain was retrieved from a study of blood T cell repertoires in COVID-19. The wider study: The cDNA or gDNA used as material had been derived from T cells, B-cell-depleted T cells, or PBMCs.

In the original analysis: Scientists estimated how many nucleated cells there were by amplifying reference gene primers. Sequenced by immunoSEQ multiplex PCR; TCRdb stores in-frame clones only, minus some. The V and J calls and the clone size are those of that table, but D and trimming were determined from the DNA. The repertoire holds just over 250,000 clones, with about 87% as singletons. The CDR3 contains 17 residues. Trimming removed 4 bases from V and 7 bases from J; junction bases left unmatched: 13. The germline V gene has CDR1 SNHLY and CDR2 FYNNEI. This TCR came from a woman aged 45-60 years with acute or convalescent COVID-19. V and J are TRBV2 and TRBJ1-6, with 7 bases fitting TRBD1. Sequenced material: peripheral blood. CDR3 DNA: TGTGCCAGCAGTGGGATTAACAGGGGACCCGGCAATTCACCCCTCCACTTT. Translating gives CASSGINRGPGNSPLHF.